This is a list of T cell receptor beta chains from one sample in a study of blood T cells in healthy people across ages. In TCRdb, the 5' RACE reads were re-called with MiXCR into one record per CDR3 protein. The table has around 1.5 million distinct CDR3 sequences, around 35% seen once. Sequencing was carried out using blood. All receptors derive from a woman in her twenties or thirties in good health. The conserved cysteine and the conserved F or W are not part of the CDR3 here. D genes are given only for firm matches.

J | D | V | CDR3
TRBJ2-7 | TRBD2 | TRBV6-5 | ASSYASGTSPYEQY
TRBJ2-2 | NA | TRBV4-1 | ASRWGSSTGELF
TRBJ1-5 | NA | TRBV2 | ASSDQVISNQPQH
TRBJ2-3 | NA | TRBV5-6 | ASSWGDSEDTQY
TRBJ2-1 | NA | TRBV19 | ASSIEGRGRRNEQF
TRBJ2-7 | NA | TRBV27 | AGSLRGSYEQY
TRBJ2-7 | TRBD1 | TRBV29-1 | SVEMDRGYYEQY
TRBJ2-1 | NA | TRBV4-1 | ASSPYRRGGIGSNEQF
TRBJ2-5 | NA | TRBV20-1 | SARDPSKGYQETQY
TRBJ1-2 | NA | TRBV11-2 | ASSLGVLIGYGYT
TRBJ1-4 | NA | TRBV5-1 | ASSLAQSSGEKLF
TRBJ2-2 | TRBD1 | TRBV2 | ASSQGTGGFGELF
TRBJ2-3 | NA | TRBV2 | ASSTGDGPWGTDTQY
TRBJ1-5 | NA | TRBV28 | ASNPRGALQPQH
TRBJ2-1 | TRBD2 | TRBV10-3 | AIGTSGGFEQF
TRBJ2-7 | NA | TRBV27 | ASSLTTSGRNEQY
TRBJ2-5 | NA | TRBV28 | ASSTPIPPQGGETQY
TRBJ1-5 | TRBD1 | TRBV20-1 | SAREFPDRGNQPQH
TRBJ2-3 | TRBD2 | TRBV11-2 | ASSEIAGGLADTQY
TRBJ2-5 | TRBD2 | TRBV13 | ASSFRRLAGRQETQY
TRBJ2-1 | TRBD2 | TRBV3-1 | ASSQVHLLAEGGDEQF
TRBJ1-4 | TRBD1 | TRBV7-9 | ASSTGAFNEKLF
TRBJ2-1 | NA | TRBV11-1 | ASSSLGQGGYNEQF
TRBJ2-5 | TRBD2 | TRBV6-5 | ASSPGLAIQTQY
TRBJ2-3 | NA | TRBV12-3/TRBV12-4 | ASSFGGKVADTQY
TRBJ2-7 | TRBD1 | TRBV20-1 | SAQNRGLGEQY
TRBJ2-1 | TRBD2 | TRBV28 | ASSTGLAFNEQF